The entry below describes one T cell receptor (beta chain). The antigen remains unidentified. Produced via immunoSEQ multiplex PCR; TCRdb's table is partial and in-frame only. The sample yields thousands of clones, roughly 36% seen once. These data originate in a study of siplizumab effects on memory and regulatory T cells. Coculturing of the mixed lymphocyte reaction cells was performed at 37°C for 6 days. Sequenced input: CFSE-low (dividing) CD8+ T cells sorted from an allogeneic mixed lymphocyte reaction. This clonotype originated in a human donor in good health; the cells came from an allogeneic mixed lymphocyte reaction.

CDR3 sequence: CASSYGGTGELFF. The DNA of the CDR3 is TGTGCCAGCAGTTACGGGGGCACCGGGGAGCTGTTTTTT. This sequence joins TRBV6-6 and TRBJ2-2; either TRBD1 or TRBD2 may fit D (5 bases each). The germline CDR1 and CDR2 sequences are MNHNY and SVGAGI (reference sequence). The CDR3 has 13 amino acids. V lost 2 bases and J lost 4, with 5 bases in between.